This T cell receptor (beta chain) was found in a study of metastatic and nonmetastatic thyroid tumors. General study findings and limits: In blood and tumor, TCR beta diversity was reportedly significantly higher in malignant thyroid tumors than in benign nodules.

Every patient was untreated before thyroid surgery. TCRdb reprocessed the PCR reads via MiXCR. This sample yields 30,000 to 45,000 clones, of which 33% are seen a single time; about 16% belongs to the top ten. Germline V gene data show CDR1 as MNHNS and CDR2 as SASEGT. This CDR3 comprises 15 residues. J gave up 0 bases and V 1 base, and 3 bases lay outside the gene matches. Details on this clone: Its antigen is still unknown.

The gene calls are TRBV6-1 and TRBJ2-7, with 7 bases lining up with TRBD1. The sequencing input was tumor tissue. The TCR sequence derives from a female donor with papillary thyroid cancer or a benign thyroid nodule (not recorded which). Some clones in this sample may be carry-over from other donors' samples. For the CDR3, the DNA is TGTGCCAGCAGTGAAGAGGGGGCCGCCTCCTACGAGCAGTACTTC. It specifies CASSEEGAASYEQYF.